This T cell receptor (beta chain) was found in a study of regulatory T cells in long-lasting Graves disease. Study in general: Graves' patients (newly diagnosed) had been on antithyroid drugs under 3 months. Regarding the study as a whole: Those with persistent Graves' had less TCR diversity than newly diagnosed patients. It was peripheral blood alone, not thyroid tissue, that was studied.

This clonotype was seen a handful of times. What it recognizes is unknown. The germline V gene has CDR1 ENHRY and CDR2 SYGVKD. The CDR3 is 14 amino acids. V was cut by 7 bases and J by 5 bases, with 15 bases left in between. Indicated time point: newly diagnosed GD, antithyroid drugs for less than 3 months. Extracted PBMC RNA gave rise to the TCR library. For TCR beta, libraries came from iRepertoire HTBI primers and Arm-PCR of CDR3 regions. Each CDR3 protein gets one entry after TCRdb re-called the multiplex PCR reads with MiXCR. The table records 400,000 to 650,000 distinct CDR3 sequences, around 16% of them present only once. The data also belong to a second study, concerning T cells in Graves' hyperthyroidism and ophthalmopathy. That investigation notes: HTBI primers were the set used in a first-round RT-PCR of the TCR CDR3.

The sequenced sample was peripheral blood mononuclear cells (PBMCs), obtained at new diagnosis, from a patient treated with antithyroid drugs. The clonotype originates from a woman aged 35-60 years with Graves disease. This chain uses TRBV10-3 with TRBJ2-1; D call uncertain. The DNA for the CDR3 is TGTGCCATCAACACCCAAGGCACTCACAATGAGCAGTTCTTC. Translation: CAINTQGTHNEQFF.